Included here is one TCR beta chain sequence, with context. This record belongs to a study of cytomegalovirus exposure and HLA in healthy donors. Overall study context: Samples from HLA-typed donors yielded about 80 million unique TCRs in an early data release.

It was with 60 Vbeta and 13 Jbeta primers that the PCR ran. Generated by immunoSEQ multiplex PCR, the TCRdb table keeps only in-frame clones and is missing some. The sample lists roughly 160,000 clones; around three quarters were seen once. Trimming removed 4 bases at V and 2 bases at J, with 10 bases between. The germline CDR1 and CDR2 sequences are WSHSY and SAAADI. The CDR3 spans 14 residues. The sample was PBMCs. This receptor was taken from a man in his forties or fifties in good health and CMV-seronegative. The gene calls are TRBV10-2 and TRBJ2-3; D possibly corresponds to TRBD1 (5 bases). As DNA, the CDR3 is TGCGCCAGCAGTGGACAGTCTTCCACAGATACGCAGTATTTT. This sequence encodes CASSGQSSTDTQYF.